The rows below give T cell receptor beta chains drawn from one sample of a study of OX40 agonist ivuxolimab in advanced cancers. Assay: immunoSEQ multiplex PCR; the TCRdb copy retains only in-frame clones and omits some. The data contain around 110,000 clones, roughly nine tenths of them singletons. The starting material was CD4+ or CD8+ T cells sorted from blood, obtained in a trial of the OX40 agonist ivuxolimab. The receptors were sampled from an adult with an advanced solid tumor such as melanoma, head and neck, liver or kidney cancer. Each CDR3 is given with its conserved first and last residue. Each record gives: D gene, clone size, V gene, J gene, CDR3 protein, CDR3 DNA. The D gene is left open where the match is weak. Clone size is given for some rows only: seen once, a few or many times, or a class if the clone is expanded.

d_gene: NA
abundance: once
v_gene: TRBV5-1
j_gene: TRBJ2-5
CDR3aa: CASSLALRETQYF
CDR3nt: TGCGCCAGCAGCTTGGCCCTAAGAGAGACCCAGTACTTC

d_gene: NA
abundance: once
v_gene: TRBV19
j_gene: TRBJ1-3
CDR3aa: CASSIPGSGNTIYF
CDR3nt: TGTGCCAGTAGTATACCCGGTTCTGGAAACACCATATATTTT

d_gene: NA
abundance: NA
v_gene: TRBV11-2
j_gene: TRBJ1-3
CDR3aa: CASSLEVGNTIYF
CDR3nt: TGTGCCAGCAGCTTAGAAGTCGGGAACACCATATATTTT

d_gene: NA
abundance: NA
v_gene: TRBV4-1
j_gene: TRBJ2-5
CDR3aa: CASSGTPADLWEETQYF
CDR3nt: TGCGCCAGCAGCGGCACTCCCGCCGACCTATGGGAAGAGACCCAGTACTTC

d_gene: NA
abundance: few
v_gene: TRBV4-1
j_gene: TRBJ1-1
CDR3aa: CASSQDLVAGEAFF
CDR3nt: TGCGCCAGCAGCCAAGATCTGGTGGCAGGTGAAGCTTTCTTT

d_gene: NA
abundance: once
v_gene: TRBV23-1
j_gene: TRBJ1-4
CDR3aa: CASSPTGPDPEKLFF
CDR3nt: TGCGCCAGCAGTCCCACCGGGCCTGATCCCGAAAAACTGTTTTTT

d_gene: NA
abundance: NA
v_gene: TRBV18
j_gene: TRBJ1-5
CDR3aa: CASSPTGRSNNQPQHF
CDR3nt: TGTGCCAGCTCACCTACGGGACGGAGTAACAATCAGCCCCAGCATTTT

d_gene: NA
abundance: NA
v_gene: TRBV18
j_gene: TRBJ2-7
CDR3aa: CASSPQGSYEQYF
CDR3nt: TGTGCCAGCTCACCACAGGGTTCCTACGAGCAGTACTTC

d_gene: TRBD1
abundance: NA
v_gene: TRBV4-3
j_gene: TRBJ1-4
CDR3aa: CASSQAGDSSSEKLFF
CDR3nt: TGCGCCAGCAGCCAAGCTGGGGACAGTTCCTCTGAAAAACTGTTTTTT

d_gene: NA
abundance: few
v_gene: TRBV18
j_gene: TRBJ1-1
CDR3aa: CASSPPPGSTEAFF
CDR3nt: TGTGCCAGCTCACCACCGCCGGGTAGCACTGAAGCTTTCTTT

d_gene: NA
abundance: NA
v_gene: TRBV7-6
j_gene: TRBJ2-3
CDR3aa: CASSRDADTQYF
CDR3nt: TGTGCCAGCAGCCGGGACGCAGATACGCAGTATTTT

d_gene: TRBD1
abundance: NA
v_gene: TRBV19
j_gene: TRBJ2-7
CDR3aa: CASSKGQGSFEQYF
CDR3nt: TGTGCCAGTAGTAAGGGACAGGGATCCTTCGAGCAGTACTTC

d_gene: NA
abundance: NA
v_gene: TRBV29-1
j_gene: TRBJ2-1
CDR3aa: CSAPGGGGSNNEQFF
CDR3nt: TGCAGCGCCCCTGGGGGAGGGGGCTCAAACAATGAGCAGTTCTTC

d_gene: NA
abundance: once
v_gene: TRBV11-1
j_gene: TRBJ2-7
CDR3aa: CASSFQGYEQYF
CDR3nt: TGTGCCAGCAGCTTTCAGGGGTACGAGCAGTACTTC

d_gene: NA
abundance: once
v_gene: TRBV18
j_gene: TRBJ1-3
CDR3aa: CASSPQDGSSGNTIYF
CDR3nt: TGTGCCAGCTCACCACAAGACGGCAGCTCTGGAAACACCATATATTTT

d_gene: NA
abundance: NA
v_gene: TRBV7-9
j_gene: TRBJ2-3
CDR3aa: CASSLGQPSTDTQYF
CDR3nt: TGTGCCAGCAGCTTAGGACAGCCCAGCACAGATACGCAGTATTTT

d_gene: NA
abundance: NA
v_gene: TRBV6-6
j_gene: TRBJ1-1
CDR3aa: CASSSGRNTEAFF
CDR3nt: TGTGCCAGCAGTTCCGGAAGGAACACTGAAGCTTTCTTT

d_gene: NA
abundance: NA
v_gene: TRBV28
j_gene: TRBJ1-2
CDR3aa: CASSSQNYGYTF
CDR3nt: TGTGCCAGCAGTTCCCAGAACTATGGCTACACCTTC

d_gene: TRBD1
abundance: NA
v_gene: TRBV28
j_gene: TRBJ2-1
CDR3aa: CASSSGQGPNNEQFF
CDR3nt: TGTGCCAGCAGCTCGGGACAGGGGCCAAACAATGAGCAGTTCTTC

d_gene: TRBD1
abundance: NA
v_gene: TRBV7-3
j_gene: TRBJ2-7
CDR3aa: CASSLGADRVYEQYF
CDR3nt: TGTGCCAGCAGCTTAGGCGCCGACAGGGTCTACGAGCAGTACTTC

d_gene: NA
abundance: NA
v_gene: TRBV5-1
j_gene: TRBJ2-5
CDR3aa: CASSSNEETQYF
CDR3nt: TGCGCCAGCAGCTCGAACGAAGAGACCCAGTACTTC

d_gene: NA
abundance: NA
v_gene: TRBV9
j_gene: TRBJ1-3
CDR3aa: CASTVGVRGGNTIYF
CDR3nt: TGTGCCAGCACCGTGGGGGTCCGCGGGGGAAACACCATATATTTT

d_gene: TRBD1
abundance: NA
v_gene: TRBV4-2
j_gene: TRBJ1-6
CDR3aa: CASSHVTGVNSPLHF
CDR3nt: TGTGCCAGCAGCCATGTGACAGGGGTGAATTCACCCCTCCACTTT

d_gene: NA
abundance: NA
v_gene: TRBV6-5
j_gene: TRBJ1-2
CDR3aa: CASRARGNYGYTF
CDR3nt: TGTGCCAGCAGAGCCAGGGGCAACTATGGCTACACCTTC

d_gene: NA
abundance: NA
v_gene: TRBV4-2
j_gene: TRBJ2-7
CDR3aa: CASSPRTTGEQYF
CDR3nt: TGTGCCAGCAGCCCCCGTACGACAGGCGAGCAGTACTTC

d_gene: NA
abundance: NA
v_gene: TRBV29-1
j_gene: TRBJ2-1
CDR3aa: CSVERGVSYNEQFF
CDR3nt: TGCAGCGTTGAGAGGGGAGTATCCTACAATGAGCAGTTCTTC

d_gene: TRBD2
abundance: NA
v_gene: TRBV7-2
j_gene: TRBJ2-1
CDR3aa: CASSTENQRPGTTLFF
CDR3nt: TGTGCCAGCAGCACCGAAAACCAGAGACCCGGGACTACACTGTTCTTC

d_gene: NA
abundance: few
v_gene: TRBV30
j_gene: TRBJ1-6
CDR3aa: CAWAKRRQDLGSYNSPLHF
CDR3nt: TGTGCCTGGGCCAAACGCAGGCAGGACTTAGGCTCCTATAATTCACCCCTCCACTTT